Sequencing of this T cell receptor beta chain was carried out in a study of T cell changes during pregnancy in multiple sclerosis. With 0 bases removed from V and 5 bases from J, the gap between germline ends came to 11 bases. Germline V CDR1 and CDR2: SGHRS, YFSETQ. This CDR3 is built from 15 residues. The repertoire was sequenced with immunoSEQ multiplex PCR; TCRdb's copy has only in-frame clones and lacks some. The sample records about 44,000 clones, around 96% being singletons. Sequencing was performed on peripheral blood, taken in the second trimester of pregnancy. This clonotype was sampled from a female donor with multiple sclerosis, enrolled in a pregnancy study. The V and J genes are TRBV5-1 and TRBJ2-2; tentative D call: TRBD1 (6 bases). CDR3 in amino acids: CASSLEGVWTGELFF. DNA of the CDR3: TGCGCCAGCAGCTTGGAGGGGGTTTGGACCGGGGAGCTGTTTTTT.